Below are 12 T cell receptor beta chains sequenced from a single sample in a study of blood T cell repertoires in COVID-19. Method: immunoSEQ multiplex PCR; TCRdb's copy keeps in-frame clones and lacks some. Found here are fewer than 200,000 clones, about 87% of them singletons; the top ten hold approximately 13%. The source material was peripheral blood. The receptors shown here come from a woman in her 70s with COVID-19, enrolled during active disease.

The rearrangement uses TRBV12-3 or TRBV12-4 and TRBJ1-2; D call uncertain. The CDR3 contains 13 residues. V lost 5 bases to trimming and J lost 7 bases, with 14 bases between them. The CDR3 bases are TGTGCCAGCAGTAGTCGACTTCTCGGTGGCTACACCTTC. Residues: CASSSRLLGGYTF.

The chain carries TRBV5-6 and TRBJ2-7; 8 bases align to TRBD2. Germline trimming cut 0 bases from V and 6 bases from J; bases unmatched to any gene: 5. This CDR3 comprises 14 residues. Germline-derived CDR1 and CDR2 are SGHDT and YYEEEE. CDR3 nucleotides: TGTGCCAGCAGCTTGGCGGGAGGGCACTCCGAGCAGTACTTC. This translates into CASSLAGGHSEQYF.

The chain couples TRBV10-3 to TRBJ2-7; TRBD1 is a possible D gene (5 bases). The CDR3 length is 14 residues. V shed 6 bases and J shed 0 bases, with 12 bases lying between them. Germline V lookup: CDR1 ENHRY, CDR2 SYGVKD. CDR3 coding DNA: TGTGCCATCAGCCCACAGGCCAACTCCTACGAGCAGTACTTC. Protein product: CAISPQANSYEQYF.

The rearrangement joins TRBV30 to TRBJ2-3; D might be TRBD2 (6 bases). The length of the CDR3 is 14 residues. Trimming took 5 bases from V and 0 from J, leaving 12 bases between them. CDR1 is GTSNPN, CDR2 SVGIG, per germline (reference sequence). CDR3 loop: CAWGLPPSTDTQYF. The CDR3 DNA reads TGTGCCTGGGGACTACCTCCTAGCACAGATACGCAGTATTTT.

The rearrangement links TRBV12-5 to TRBJ2-1; a possible D gene is TRBD2 (6 bases). Germline V gives CDR1 LGHNT, CDR2 FRNRAP. Trimming left V 5 bases short and J 8 bases short, with 16 bases between. The CDR3 has 14 residues. DNA for the CDR3: TGTGCTAGTGGTCTGGGGGGAGGCTGGGATGAGCAGTTCTTC. Protein: CASGLGGGWDEQFF.

The chain employs TRBV5-1 and TRBJ2-3, with a tentative D call TRBD2 (5 bases). V lost 4 bases, J lost 8 bases, and 11 bases lay in between. In germline, CDR1 is SGHRS, CDR2 YFSETQ. The length of the CDR3 is 12 residues. The CDR3 bases are TGCGCCAGCAGCCACGACGAGGGTACGCAGTATTTT. This encodes CASSHDEGTQYF. The complete variable domain, with remaining parts taken from reference TRBV5-1 and TRBJ2-3, reads KAGVTQTPRYLIKTRGQQVTLSCSPISGHRSVSWYQQTPGQGLQFLFEYFSETQRNKGNFPGRFSGRQFSNSRSEMNVSTLELGDSALYLCASSHDEGTQYFGPGTRLTVL.

The CDR3 sequence is CASSINNEQFF. The CDR3 region has the DNA TGTGCCAGCAGTATCAACAATGAGCAGTTCTTC. The chain carries TRBV12-3 or TRBV12-4 and TRBJ2-1, with D unresolved. This CDR3 region has 11 residues. V dropped 5 bases and J dropped 5 bases, with 4 bases sitting between them.

CDR3 protein: CASRGKYQETQYF. For the CDR3, the DNA is TGTGCCAGCAGGGGCAAGTACCAAGAGACCCAGTACTTC. This chain uses TRBV28 with TRBJ2-5; D is ambiguous. CDR1 and CDR2 (germline): MDHEN, SYDVKM. V lost 6 bases, J lost 0 bases, and 8 bases lay in between. The length of the CDR3 is 13 residues.

The J gene is TRBJ1-1, the V gene TRBV19; D might be TRBD1 (5 bases). CDR1 and CDR2 from the germline V gene are LNHDA and SQIVND (reference sequence). The CDR3 is 17 amino acids. V dropped 1 base and J dropped 1 base, with 16 bases sitting between them. In nucleotides, the CDR3 is TGTGCCAGTAGTATAGTACGGGGCTTCGGGGGGAACACTGAAGCTTTCTTT. Translating it yields CASSIVRGFGGNTEAFF. The whole variable domain, filled in from reference TRBV19 and TRBJ1-1, reads DGGITQSPKYLFRKEGQNVTLSCEQNLNHDAMYWYRQDPGQGLRLIYYSQIVNDFQKGDIAEGYSVSREKKESFPLTVTSAQKNPTAFYLCASSIVRGFGGNTEAFFGQGTRLTVV.

This clone was found a few times. This sequence joins TRBV5-1 and TRBJ1-1, with unresolved D. The CDR3 has 16 amino acids. Germline V lookup: CDR1 SGHRS, CDR2 YFSETQ. Trimming pared 1 base from V and 3 bases from J, leaving 16 bases between. CDR3 region: CASSLREGWPHTEAFF. The CDR3 nucleotides are TGCGCCAGCAGCTTGAGGGAGGGATGGCCCCACACTGAAGCTTTCTTT.

This clone has a single count. The chain couples TRBV18 to TRBJ2-7; 7 bases map to TRBD1. J gave up 4 bases and V 1 base, and 10 bases lay outside the gene matches. The CDR3 runs 16 residues. Germline assignment: CDR1 KGHSH and CDR2 LQKENI. CDR3 amino acids: CASSPLAGTDVYEQYF. The CDR3, as DNA: TGTGCCAGCTCACCACTGGCCGGGACAGATGTTTACGAGCAGTACTTC.

The CDR3 sequence: CASRIDSNQPQHF. DNA for the CDR3: TGTGCCAGCAGAATAGATAGCAATCAGCCCCAGCATTTT. This chain links TRBV28 with TRBJ1-5; D remains unclear. The CDR3 length is 13 residues. The germline V and J ends were trimmed by 6 bases and 0 bases, with 6 bases remaining between them. Germline V gene data show CDR1 as MDHEN and CDR2 as SYDVKM.